This TCR beta chain is drawn from a study of blood T cell repertoires in COVID-19 (dated by TCRdb to the early 2020s). Study-wide context: Samples from collaborators originated in the United States, Italy and Spain and spanned both the acute and convalescent phases of COVID-19. Deeply sampled blood TCRbeta repertoires from subjects exposed to, actively infected with, or recovered from COVID-19 were included in the dataset. The samples were drawn from two sources: the first 160 participants of the ongoing ImmuneRACE study, and approximately 1,300 subjects contributed by 6 global collaborators. The material from the prospective study consisted of cDNA or gDNA derived from T cells, B-cell-depleted T cells, or PBMCs. Where available, HLA class I and class II types were taken from metadata supplied by the sample provider and were not determined by assay-based typing. A freely available public database, intended as a resource for researchers studying the immune response to SARS-CoV-2, is where the repertoires were released. Sample metadata almost always included a de-identified subject ID, COVID-19 status, age in years and sex.

About this clone itself: The specificity of this receptor is unknown. The input lacks base qualities; no much larger clone sits a single base away.

The investigation overall reported the following: The amount of clinical and demographic metadata varied by source and participant and was provided uncurated.

For CDR1 and CDR2, the germline V gene (reference sequence) lists MNHEY and SMNVEV. Reading from cysteine to phenylalanine, the CDR3 counts 13 amino acids. The DNA shown is the 39-base CDR3, in frame from base 1. At the junction V is shortened by 4 bases and J by 6 bases, with 10 bases in between. TCRbeta CDR3 regions were amplified from genomic DNA by means of the immunoSEQ Assay, a bias-controlled multiplex PCR. For the original study's pipeline: The number of nucleated cells in each sample was estimated from the amplification of reference gene primers within the assay. Sequence reads were collapsed and filtered to measure the absolute abundance of every unique TCRbeta CDR3 rearrangement. For each sample, productive Simpson clonality was calculated by taking the square root of Simpson's diversity index across productive rearrangements. In its TCRdb copy, this immuneACCESS table keeps in-frame sequences only and misses some clones. Where compared with another copy, unresolved V genes explain less than half of these, and the others have no known cause. The D gene and trimming were derived from the DNA, and the V and J assignments and clone size from that table. This sample is represented by 30,000 to 50,000 clones; 80% of them were singletons. The ten top clones hold around 38% of the sample.

The collaborating institutions used their own protocols to collect whole blood in K2EDTA tubes. For TCRbeta analysis, collaborators shipped samples in one of three forms: frozen whole blood, isolated PBMCs, or DNA extracted from either of those sample types. This sequence uses TRBV27 and TRBJ2-1; a confident D gene designation cannot be given. The sequence came from a man older than 75 with active or convalescent COVID-19. Specimen: peripheral blood. The CDR3: CASSYPRANEQFF. The DNA reads as follows: TGTGCCAGCAGTTACCCCCGAGCCAATGAGCAGTTCTTC.